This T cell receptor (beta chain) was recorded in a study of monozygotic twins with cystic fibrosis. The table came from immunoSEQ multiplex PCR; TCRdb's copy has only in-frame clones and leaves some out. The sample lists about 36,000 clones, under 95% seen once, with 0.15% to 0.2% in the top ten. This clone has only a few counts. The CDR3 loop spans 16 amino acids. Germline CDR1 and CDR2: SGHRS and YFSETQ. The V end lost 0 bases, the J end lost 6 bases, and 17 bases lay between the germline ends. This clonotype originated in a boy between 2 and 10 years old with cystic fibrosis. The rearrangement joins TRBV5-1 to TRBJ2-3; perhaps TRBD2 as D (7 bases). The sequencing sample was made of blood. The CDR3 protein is CASSLAVRGAADTQYF. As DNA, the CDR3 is TGCGCCAGCAGCTTGGCTGTTCGGGGGGCTGCTGATACGCAGTATTTT. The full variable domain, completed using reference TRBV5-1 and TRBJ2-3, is KAGVTQTPRYLIKTRGQQVTLSCSPISGHRSVSWYQQTPGQGLQFLFEYFSETQRNKGNFPGRFSGRQFSNSRSEMNVSTLELGDSALYLCASSLAVRGAADTQYFGPGTRLTVL.